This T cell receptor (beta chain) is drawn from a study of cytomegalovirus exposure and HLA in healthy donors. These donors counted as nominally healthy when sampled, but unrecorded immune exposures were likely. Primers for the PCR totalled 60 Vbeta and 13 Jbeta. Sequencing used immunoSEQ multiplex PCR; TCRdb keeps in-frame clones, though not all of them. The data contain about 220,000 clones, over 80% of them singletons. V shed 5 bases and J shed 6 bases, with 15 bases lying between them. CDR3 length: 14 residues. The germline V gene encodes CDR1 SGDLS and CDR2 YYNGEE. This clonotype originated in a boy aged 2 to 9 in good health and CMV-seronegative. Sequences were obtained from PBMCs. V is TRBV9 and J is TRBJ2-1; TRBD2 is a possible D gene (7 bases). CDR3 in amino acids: CASRGGARINEQFF. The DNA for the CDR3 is TGTGCCAGCAGGGGGGGGGCTAGGATCAATGAGCAGTTCTTC.